This T cell receptor beta chain was identified during a study of identical twins. Study conclusions and caveats: Invariant MAIT and iNKT cells could partly confound zero-insertion analyses. Fewer insertions characterized abundant cord blood beta clonotypes, whereas memory repertoires showed none.

TCRdb recomputed calls from the 5' RACE reads with MiXCR, one row per CDR3 protein. The sample records around 960,000 distinct CDR3 sequences, 9% to 15% being singletons. This clonotype was seen at least ten times. Its antigen is currently unknown. Trimming removed 3 bases from V and 0 bases from J; junction bases left unmatched: 4. Germline V gives CDR1 SQVTM, CDR2 ANQGSEA. There are 14 residues in the CDR3. This same sample was also taken into another study, of yellow fever vaccine responses in identical twins.

The chain recombines TRBV29-1 with TRBJ2-7, with 8 positions matching TRBD1. The sample was PBMCs. The sequence derives from a woman aged 18-30 years in good health. CDR3 sequence: CSVERTGNSYEQYF. Here the CDR3 DNA reads TGCAGCGTTGAGCGGACAGGGAACTCCTACGAGCAGTACTTC.